This entry is about one T cell receptor beta chain. This record belongs to a study of blood T cell repertoires in COVID-19. Study as a whole: Italy, Spain and the United States were the sources of the convalescent and acute COVID-19 samples.

Among Cohort 3 donors, those recovered had two negative PCRs, clearance, or symptom resolution. Trimming took 2 bases from V and 6 from J; bases not matched to a gene: 7. Per the germline V gene, CDR1 is MDHEN and CDR2 is SYDVKM. CDR3 length: 15 amino acids. The method was immunoSEQ multiplex PCR; TCRdb's version includes in-frame clones alone and lacks a portion of them. This sample has around 300,000 clones, with 88% found just once. The TCR was taken from a man younger than 40 who had recovered from COVID-19. Sequencing was performed on PBMCs or T cells enriched from blood (not recorded which). The chain employs TRBV28 and TRBJ1-5; 7 bases are shared with TRBD1. The CDR3 loop is CASSLEGAYGQPQHF. The CDR3 DNA follows: TGTGCCAGCAGTTTAGAGGGGGCGTATGGTCAGCCCCAGCATTTT.